A single sample gave rise to the 32 T cell receptor beta chains below, sequenced in a study of cytomegalovirus exposure and HLA in healthy donors (dated by TCRdb to about 2017). The library was built by means of the immunoSEQ multiplex PCR assay. A mixture of 60 forward primers for TCR Vbeta segments and 13 reverse primers for TCR Jbeta segments was used in the multiplex PCR. The clones in this table, taken by TCRdb from immuneACCESS, are in-frame only. Not every clone is retained; where verified, under half of the shortfall comes from an unresolved V gene, and the cause of the rest is unknown. In this sample the table shows more than 95,000 clones, roughly three quarters of which occur a single time. The ten top clones hold over 9% of the sample. Material for sequencing was PBMCs. Receptors originate from a woman aged 18-29 years in good health and CMV-seropositive.

The chain has TRBV7-8 and TRBJ2-7; a weak D match, TRBD2 (5 bases). The V gene lost 5 bases and the J gene lost 0 bases, with 14 bases spanning the gap. Germline CDR1 and CDR2: SGHVS and FQNEAQ. This CDR3 has 15 amino acids. CDR3 nucleotide sequence: TGTGCCAGCAGCCCTCGGACTTACGGCTCCTACGAGCAGTACTTC. Its translation is CASSPRTYGSYEQYF.

V is TRBV11-3 and J is TRBJ2-2; maybe TRBD1 (6 bases). V lost 5 bases and J 0 bases, leaving 10 bases between the germline ends. This CDR3 has 15 residues. Per germline, CDR1 SGHNT and CDR2 YENEEA. The CDR3 loop is CASSRDTTNTGELFF. The CDR3 nucleotides read TGTGCCAGCAGCCGGGACACCACGAACACCGGGGAGCTGTTTTTT.

The CDR3 region has the DNA TGTGCCAGCAGCTTGGGGGACACCTTCTCCTACGAGCAGTACTTC. Protein sequence: CASSLGDTFSYEQYF. This chain uses TRBV5-6 with TRBJ2-7; a weak D match, TRBD1 (6 bases). The CDR3 extends over 15 amino acids. Germline CDR1 reads SGHDT; CDR2 reads YYEEEE. Trimming left V 0 bases short and J 0 bases short, with 10 bases between.

This clone was detected once. The CDR3 region is CASSLEGTGDSEAFF. DNA of the CDR3: TGCGCCAGCAGCTTGGAAGGGACCGGGGACTCTGAAGCTTTCTTT. The chain joins TRBV5-1 to TRBJ1-1; tentative D call: TRBD1 (5 bases). This CDR3 region has 15 residues. V gave up 0 bases and J gave up 6 bases, with 15 bases separating them. The germline V gene has CDR1 SGHRS and CDR2 YFSETQ.

V and J are TRBV6-5 and TRBJ2-7, with D unclear. Germline CDR1 MNHEY, CDR2 SVGAGI. The ends were cut back, 3 bases at V and 2 bases at J, with 14 bases in the middle. CDR3 length equals 15 residues. Written as DNA, the CDR3 is TGTGCCAGCAGTTATAAGGTCCACAGCACCTACGAGCAGTACTTC. Its protein product is CASSYKVHSTYEQYF.

The genes are TRBV11-2 and TRBJ1-6; 9 bases fit TRBD1. With 6 bases clipped from V and 10 bases from J, the junction kept 10 bases outside the gene matches. The CDR3 contains 15 residues. Germline V gene lookup returns CDR1 SGHAT and CDR2 FQNNGV. The CDR3 DNA reads TGTGCCAGCAGAACCCCGGGACAGGGTGGATCACCCCTCCACTTT. This translates into CASRTPGQGGSPLHF. Variable domain in full (rest from reference TRBV11-2 and TRBJ1-6): EAGVAQSPRYKIIEKRQSVAFWCNPISGHATLYWYQQILGQGPKLLIQFQNNGVVDDSQLPKDRFSAERLKGVDSTLKIQPAKLEDSAVYLCASRTPGQGGSPLHFGNGTRLTVT.

V gene TRBV2 combines with J gene TRBJ2-3; maybe TRBD2 (6 bases). The length of the CDR3 is 15 residues. V was pared by 8 bases and J by 6 bases, with 21 bases between. Per the germline V gene, CDR1 is SNHLY and CDR2 is FYNNEI. The CDR3 nucleotides read TGTGCCAGCTCTGTCTCTGCGGGACTCTTCGATACGCAGTATTTT. Translation: CASSVSAGLFDTQYF. The variable domain in full, with the rest retrieved from reference TRBV2 and TRBJ2-3, is EPEVTQTPSHQVTQMGQEVILRCVPISNHLYFYWYRQILGQKVEFLVSFYNNEISEKSEIFDDQFSVERPDGSNFTLKIRSTKLEDSAMYFCASSVSAGLFDTQYFGPGTRLTVL.

This clone appeared once. This chain connects TRBV19 to TRBJ2-7, with D perhaps TRBD2 (6 bases). The V gene's germline CDR1 is LNHDA and CDR2 SQIVND (reference sequence). Trimming pared 5 bases from V and 0 bases from J, leaving 17 bases between. The CDR3 totals 16 residues. The CDR3 loop reads CASSLGLGGYSYEQYF. In DNA, the CDR3 is TGTGCCAGTAGTTTGGGACTTGGGGGTTACTCCTACGAGCAGTACTTC.

The V call is TRBV5-6, the J call TRBJ2-1; 7 bases are shared with TRBD2. Germline V lookup: CDR1 SGHDT, CDR2 YYEEEE. This CDR3 spans 15 amino acids. With V trimmed by 2 bases and J by 6 bases, 8 bases remained unmatched. In nucleotides, the CDR3 is TGTGCCAGCAGCTTTATCCCTAGCGGAGGCAATGAGCAGTTCTTC. Its protein product is CASSFIPSGGNEQFF.

The V call is TRBV11-1, the J call TRBJ2-1, with D possibly matching TRBD2 (5 bases). Trimming removed 9 bases from V and 0 bases from J, with 9 bases in between. The CDR3 covers 13 residues. The germline gives CDR1 SGHAT, CDR2 FQDESV (reference sequence). The CDR3 sequence is CASKRSSYNEQFF. In DNA form, the CDR3 reads TGTGCCAGTAAGCGGAGCTCCTACAATGAGCAGTTCTTC.

V usage is TRBV30 and J usage is TRBJ1-2; 9 nucleotides agree with TRBD1. V trimming: 2 bases; J trimming: 1 base; junction bases outside the gene matches: 2. CDR1 and CDR2 from the germline V gene are GTSNPN and SVGIG (reference sequence). The CDR3 totals 14 residues. DNA for the CDR3: TGTGCCTGGAGTCGGACAGGGGATAACTATGGCTACACCTTC. Amino acids: CAWSRTGDNYGYTF. Using reference TRBV30 and TRBJ1-2 for the parts outside the CDR3, the full variable domain is SQTIHQWPATLVQPVGSPLSLECTVEGTSNPNLYWYRQAAGRGLQLLFYSVGIGQISSEVPQNLSASRPQDRQFILSSKKLLLSDSGFYLCAWSRTGDNYGYTFGSGTRLTVV.

The J gene is TRBJ1-2, the V gene TRBV10-3; D is uncertain. The V end lost 3 bases, the J end lost 8 bases, and 13 bases lay between the germline ends. This CDR3 contains 13 residues. The germline CDR1 and CDR2 sequences are ENHRY and SYGVKD. The CDR3 DNA follows: TGTGCCATCAGTGATTTGGCATCCAGGGGCTACACCTTC. This translates into CAISDLASRGYTF.

The chain carries TRBV11-3 and TRBJ2-5; 7 positions agree with TRBD2. Germline CDR1 is SGHNT and CDR2 is YENEEA. Losses at the gene ends were 1 base for V and 1 base for J; bases not matched to a gene: 9. The CDR3 is 17 residues long. CDR3 DNA sequence: TGTGCCAGCAGCTTAGGGGAGGGGACCGACCGCCAAGAGACCCAGTACTTC. Translation: CASSLGEGTDRQETQYF.

The chain combines TRBV4-2 with TRBJ2-2; 13 nucleotides match TRBD2. V lost 4 bases, J lost 0 bases, and 5 bases stayed unmatched. Germline CDR1 and CDR2: LGHNA and YNFKEQ. The CDR3 contains 18 residues. CDR3 loop: CASSRSGLAGANTGELFF. The CDR3 DNA reads as TGTGCCAGCAGCCGAAGTGGACTAGCGGGGGCGAACACCGGGGAGCTGTTTTTT.

This clone appeared a single time. V gene TRBV28 combines with J gene TRBJ2-7, with TRBD1 identical over 10 bases. The CDR3 length is 17 residues. Per the germline V gene, CDR1 is MDHEN and CDR2 is SYDVKM. Unmatched junction bases numbered 9, after V lost 3 bases and J lost 1 base. CDR3 sequence reads: CASSLGQGFLGSYEQYF. For the CDR3, the DNA is TGTGCCAGCAGTTTGGGACAGGGGTTTTTAGGGTCCTACGAGCAGTACTTC.

The chain employs TRBV7-8 and TRBJ1-2, with 7 bases lining up with TRBD1. Per germline, CDR1 SGHVS and CDR2 FQNEAQ. Unmatched junction bases numbered 4, after V lost 3 bases and J lost 6 bases. This CDR3 spans 13 amino acids. The CDR3 coding sequence is TGTGCCAGCAGCTTTGTGACAGGGAATGGCTACACCTTC. This encodes CASSFVTGNGYTF.

This chain joins TRBV27 and TRBJ1-1; D may be TRBD1 (5 bases). The CDR3 extends over 14 amino acids. Trimming pared 4 bases from V and 4 bases from J, leaving 13 bases between. The germline CDR1 and CDR2 sequences are MNHEY and SMNVEV (reference sequence). CDR3 amino acids: CASSSWGGSTEAFF. Here the CDR3 DNA reads TGTGCCAGCAGTTCATGGGGGGGGAGCACTGAAGCTTTCTTT.

This clone appeared once. The CDR3 region is CASTPGRDRYNEQFF. In DNA form, the CDR3 reads TGTGCCAGCACCCCGGGGCGGGACCGTTACAATGAGCAGTTCTTC. This chain uses TRBV4-2 with TRBJ2-1; D may be TRBD2 (6 bases). This CDR3 region has 15 residues. Between the trimmed V and J ends, which lost 7 bases and 4 bases, there was a span of 17 bases. CDR1 is LGHNA and CDR2 is YNFKEQ in the germline V gene.

This clone was observed a few times. The rearrangement joins TRBV29-1 to TRBJ1-2; 7 bases line up with TRBD1. The CDR3 covers 13 residues. The V segment lost 4 bases and the J segment 5 bases; nucleotides outside the gene matches: 7. Germline V gives CDR1 SQVTM, CDR2 ANQGSEA. Here the CDR3 DNA reads TGCAGCGTTGCGGTGCTACAGGGGTATGGCTACACCTTC. Its protein is CSVAVLQGYGYTF.

The chain joins TRBV7-8 to TRBJ1-5, with a possible D match to TRBD1 (5 bases). V lost 1 base and J lost 1, with 11 bases in between. The germline gives CDR1 SGHVS, CDR2 FQNEAQ. The CDR3 runs to 16 residues. The CDR3 reads CASSLVWKGSNQPQHF. CDR3 DNA sequence: TGTGCCAGCAGCTTAGTGTGGAAGGGGAGCAATCAGCCCCAGCATTTT.

CDR3 nucleotide sequence: TGCGCCAGCAGCTTGGATAGTCCCTTAGATACGCAGTATTTT. It specifies CASSLDSPLDTQYF. V is TRBV5-1 and J is TRBJ2-3, with no clear D. Germline CDR1 and CDR2: SGHRS and YFSETQ. This CDR3 comprises 14 residues. With 0 bases removed from V and 5 bases from J, the gap between germline ends came to 10 bases.

This clone was seen once. The V and J genes are TRBV5-6 and TRBJ2-3; TRBD2 agrees at 7 bases. After removal of 4 bases from V and 4 bases from J, the junction contained 9 bases not matched to a gene. CDR3 length: 15 residues. From germline, CDR1 is SGHDT and CDR2 YYEEEE. Written as DNA, the CDR3 is TGTGCCAGCAGCGGCCCCGAGGCGGGGGCAGATACGCAGTATTTT. Its translation: CASSGPEAGADTQYF.

This clone turned up a few times. The V gene is TRBV10-3, the J gene TRBJ1-1, with 7 nucleotides matching TRBD1. In germline, CDR1 is ENHRY, CDR2 SYGVKD. The CDR3 extends over 15 amino acids. The ends lost 0 bases at V and 1 base at J; junction bases unmatched: 2. This CDR3 is CAISESNRGNTEAFF. DNA for the CDR3: TGTGCCATCAGTGAGTCGAACAGGGGGAACACTGAAGCTTTCTTT.

This clone was seen only once. The chain couples TRBV29-1 to TRBJ2-7, with D unresolved. The CDR3 covers 11 residues. V was clipped by 4 bases and J by 2 bases, with 6 bases between them. Germline values: CDR1 SQVTM, CDR2 ANQGSEA. The CDR3 reads CSVVAAYEQYF. As DNA, the CDR3 is TGCAGCGTTGTAGCAGCCTACGAGCAGTACTTC.

The chain combines TRBV5-5 with TRBJ1-1, with D unresolved. Deletions cut 2 bases from V and 1 base from J, with 12 bases between. The CDR3 contains 15 residues. Germline V gives CDR1 SGHKS, CDR2 YYEKEE (reference sequence). The CDR3 nucleotides read TGTGCCAGCAGCTTAACCTGGGCCGAGAACACTGAAGCTTTCTTT. Protein product: CASSLTWAENTEAFF.

This clone has only one observation. This chain links TRBV14 with TRBJ1-4, with a weak D call TRBD1 (6 bases). V lost 0 bases, J lost 7 bases, and 12 bases lay in between. This CDR3 has 15 residues. Per germline, CDR1 SGHDN and CDR2 FVKESK. This chain's CDR3 is CASSQDGGLSEKLFF. DNA for the CDR3: TGTGCCAGCAGCCAAGATGGGGGCCTGAGTGAAAAACTGTTTTTT.

The chain couples TRBV2 to TRBJ2-7, with D perhaps matching TRBD1 (5 bases). This CDR3 comprises 15 residues. The V end lost 1 base, the J end lost 2 bases, and 12 bases lay between the germline ends. Germline-derived CDR1 and CDR2 are SNHLY and FYNNEI. CDR3 in DNA: TGTGCCAGCAGTGAAGGCCAGGGTATCACCTACGAGCAGTACTTC. Its protein is CASSEGQGITYEQYF. Full variable domain (rest looked up from reference TRBV2 and TRBJ2-7): EPEVTQTPSHQVTQMGQEVILRCVPISNHLYFYWYRQILGQKVEFLVSFYNNEISEKSEIFDDQFSVERPDGSNFTLKIRSTKLEDSAMYFCASSEGQGITYEQYFGPGTRLTVT.

The chain recombines TRBV2 with TRBJ1-5; D remains unclear. Germline loops: CDR1 SNHLY, CDR2 FYNNEI. This CDR3 spans 17 amino acids. V was clipped by 4 bases and J by 3 bases, with 19 bases between them. CDR3 nucleotide sequence: TGTGCCAGCAGTGGCAACCTTAAACCAGGAAACAATCAGCCCCAGCATTTT. Encoded protein: CASSGNLKPGNNQPQHF. The full variable domain, in which reference TRBV2 and TRBJ1-5 provide the parts outside the CDR3, is EPEVTQTPSHQVTQMGQEVILRCVPISNHLYFYWYRQILGQKVEFLVSFYNNEISEKSEIFDDQFSVERPDGSNFTLKIRSTKLEDSAMYFCASSGNLKPGNNQPQHFGDGTRLSIL.

V is TRBV6-6 and J is TRBJ1-1; D not resolved. CDR3 length: 14 residues. V gave up 2 bases and J gave up 3 bases, with 10 bases separating them. Germline V gene data show CDR1 as MNHNY and CDR2 as SVGAGI (reference sequence). This CDR3 is CASSYGPMDTEAFF. CDR3 bases: TGTGCCAGCAGTTACGGCCCCATGGACACTGAAGCTTTCTTT.

The chain is built from TRBV5-1 and TRBJ2-3, with 9 bases aligning to TRBD2. V shed 0 bases and J 5 bases; nucleotides not matched to a gene: 4. CDR1 SGHRS and CDR2 YFSETQ come from the germline V gene. The CDR3 contains 15 residues. CDR3 coding DNA: TGCGCCAGCAGCTTGGTAGCGGGAGCAAAAGATACGCAGTATTTT. Protein sequence: CASSLVAGAKDTQYF.

The chain uses TRBV5-1 and TRBJ2-6, with D possibly being TRBD1 (5 bases). CDR3 length: 15 amino acids. Trimming removed 4 bases at V and 1 base at J, with 9 bases between. Germline V gene lookup returns CDR1 SGHRS and CDR2 YFSETQ. CDR3 residues: CASSPTDSGANVLTF. DNA for the CDR3: TGCGCCAGCAGCCCGACAGATTCTGGGGCCAACGTCCTGACTTTC.

V and J are TRBV10-3 and TRBJ1-1, with 9 bases matching TRBD1. This CDR3 comprises 16 residues. The V gene end was trimmed by 3 bases and the J gene end by 4 bases; junction bases not matched to a gene: 9. Germline CDR1 is ENHRY and CDR2 is SYGVKD. The CDR3 sequence: CAISDLSGTGTTEAFF. Written as DNA, the CDR3 is TGTGCCATCAGTGACCTATCCGGGACAGGGACCACTGAAGCTTTCTTT.